This TCR beta chain was sequenced during a study of T cell responses to AZD1222 COVID-19 vaccine. Regarding this clone: Antigen: not known.

This CDR3 contains 13 residues. Germline V CDR1 and CDR2: DFQATT, SNEGSKA (reference sequence). V shed 6 bases and J shed 8 bases, with 19 bases lying between them. TCRdb's table, derived via immunoSEQ multiplex PCR, lists solely in-frame clones and lacks some. There are more than 95,000 clones in the sample; around 90% occur only once, and more than 9% lies in the top ten. Findings of the study overall: Nearly half of spike-specific TCRs reportedly target variant regions that are unmutated in the B.1.351 and B.1.1.7 variants. Across spike, vaccine-associated CD4 TCRs were found, dominant at 160-218 and 743-854. Researchers took repertoire samples only after the peak T cell response had come. Donors in the cohort were predominantly white British and more often female, and clonal diversity was possibly underestimated.

This material consisted of peripheral blood, taken on day 0 of AZD1222 vaccination. The V gene is TRBV20-1, the J gene TRBJ1-2; TRBD1 is a possible D gene (5 bases). This sequence originates from an adult in good health. This CDR3 reads CSASYRDLGGYTF. The DNA for the CDR3 is TGCAGTGCCAGTTACCGGGACTTGGGAGGCTACACCTTC.